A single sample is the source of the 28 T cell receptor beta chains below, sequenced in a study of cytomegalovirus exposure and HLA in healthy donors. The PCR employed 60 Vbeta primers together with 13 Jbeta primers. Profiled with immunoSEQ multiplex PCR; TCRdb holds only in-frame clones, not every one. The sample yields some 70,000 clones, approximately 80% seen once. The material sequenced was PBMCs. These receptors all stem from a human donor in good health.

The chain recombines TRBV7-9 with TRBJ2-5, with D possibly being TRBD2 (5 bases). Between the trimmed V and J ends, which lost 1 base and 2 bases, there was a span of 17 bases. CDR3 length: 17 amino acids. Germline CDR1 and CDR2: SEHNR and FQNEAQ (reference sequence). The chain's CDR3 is CASSLGWVAQQQETQYF. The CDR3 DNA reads TGTGCCAGCAGCTTAGGATGGGTAGCGCAACAGCAAGAGACCCAGTACTTC. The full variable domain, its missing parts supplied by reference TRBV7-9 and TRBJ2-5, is DTGVSQNPRHKITKRGQNVTFRCDPISEHNRLYWYRQTLGQGPEFLTYFQNEAQLEKSRLLSDRFSAERPKGSFSTLEIQRTEQGDSAMYLCASSLGWVAQQQETQYFGPGTRLLVL.

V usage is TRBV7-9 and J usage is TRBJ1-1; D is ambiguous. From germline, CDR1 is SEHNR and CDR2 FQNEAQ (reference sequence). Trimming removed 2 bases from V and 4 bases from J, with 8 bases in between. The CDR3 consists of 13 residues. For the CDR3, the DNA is TGTGCCAGCAGCTTACAGTCCTTCACTGAAGCTTTCTTT. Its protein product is CASSLQSFTEAFF.

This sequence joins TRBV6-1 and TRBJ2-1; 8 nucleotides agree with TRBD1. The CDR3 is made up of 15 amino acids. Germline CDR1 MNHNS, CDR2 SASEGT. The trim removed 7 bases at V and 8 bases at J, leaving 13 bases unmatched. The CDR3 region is CASTVDRGVSDEQFF. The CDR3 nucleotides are TGTGCCAGCACTGTCGACAGGGGAGTTTCGGATGAGCAGTTCTTC.

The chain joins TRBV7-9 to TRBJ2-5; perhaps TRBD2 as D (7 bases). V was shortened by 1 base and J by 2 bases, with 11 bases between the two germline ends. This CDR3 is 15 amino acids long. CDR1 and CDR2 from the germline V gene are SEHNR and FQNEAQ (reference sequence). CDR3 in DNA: TGTGCCAGCAGCTTAGGGGGGGGCCCTCAAGAGACCCAGTACTTC. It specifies CASSLGGGPQETQYF.

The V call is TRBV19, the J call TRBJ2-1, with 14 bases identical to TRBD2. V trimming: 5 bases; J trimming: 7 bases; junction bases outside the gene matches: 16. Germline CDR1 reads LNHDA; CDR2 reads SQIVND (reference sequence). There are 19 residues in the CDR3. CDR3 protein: CASSPATSGGALLKNEQFF. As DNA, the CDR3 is TGTGCCAGTAGTCCGGCGACTAGCGGGGGGGCCTTACTCAAAAATGAGCAGTTCTTC.

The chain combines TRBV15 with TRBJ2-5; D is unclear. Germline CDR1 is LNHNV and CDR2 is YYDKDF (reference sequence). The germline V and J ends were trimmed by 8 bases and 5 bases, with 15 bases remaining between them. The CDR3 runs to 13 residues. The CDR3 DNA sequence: TGTGCCACCCTAGGTGCGGAGAGGGAGACCCAGTACTTC. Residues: CATLGAERETQYF. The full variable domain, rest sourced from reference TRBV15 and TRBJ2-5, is DAMVIQNPRYQVTQFGKPVTLSCSQTLNHNVMYWYQQKSSQAPKLLFHYYDKDFNNEADTPDNFQSRRPNTSFCFLDIRSPGLGDTAMYLCATLGAERETQYFGPGTRLLVL.

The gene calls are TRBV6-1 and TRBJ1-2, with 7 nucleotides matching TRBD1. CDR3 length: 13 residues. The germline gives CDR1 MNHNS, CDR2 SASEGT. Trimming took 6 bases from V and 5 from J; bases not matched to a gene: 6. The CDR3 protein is CASRGRDRYGYTF. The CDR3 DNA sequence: TGTGCCAGCAGGGGCCGGGACAGATATGGCTACACCTTC.

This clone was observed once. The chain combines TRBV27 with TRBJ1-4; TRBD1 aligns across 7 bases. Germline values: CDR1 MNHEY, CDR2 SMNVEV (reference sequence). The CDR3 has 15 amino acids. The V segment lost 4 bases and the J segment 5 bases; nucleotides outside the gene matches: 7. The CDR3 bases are TGTGCCAGCAGTTCCTCGACAGGGCTGAATGAAAAACTGTTTTTT. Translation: CASSSSTGLNEKLFF.

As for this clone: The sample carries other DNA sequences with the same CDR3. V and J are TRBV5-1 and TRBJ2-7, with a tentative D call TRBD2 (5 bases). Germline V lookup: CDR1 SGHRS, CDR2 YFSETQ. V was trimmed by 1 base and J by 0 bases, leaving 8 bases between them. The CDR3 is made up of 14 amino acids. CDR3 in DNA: TGCGCCAGCAGCTTGACGGGGAGCTCCTACGAGCAGTACTTC. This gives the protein CASSLTGSSYEQYF.

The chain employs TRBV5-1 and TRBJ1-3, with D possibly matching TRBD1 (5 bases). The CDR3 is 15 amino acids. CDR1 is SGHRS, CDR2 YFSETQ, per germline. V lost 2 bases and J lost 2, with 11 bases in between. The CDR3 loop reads CASSFRGDTGNTIYF. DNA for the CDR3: TGCGCCAGCAGCTTTAGGGGTGATACTGGAAACACCATATATTTT.

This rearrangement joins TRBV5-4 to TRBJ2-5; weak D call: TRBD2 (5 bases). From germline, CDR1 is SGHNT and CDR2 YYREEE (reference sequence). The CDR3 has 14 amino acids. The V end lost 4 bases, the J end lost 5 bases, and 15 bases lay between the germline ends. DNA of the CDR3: TGTGCCAGCAGCGCGGGCCTGCTGTGGGAGACCCAGTACTTC. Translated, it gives CASSAGLLWETQYF. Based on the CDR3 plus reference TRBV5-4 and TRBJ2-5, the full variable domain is ETGVTQSPTHLIKTRGQQVTLRCSSQSGHNTVSWYQQALGQGPQFIFQYYREEENGRGNFPPRFSGLQFPNYSSELNVNALELDDSALYLCASSAGLLWETQYFGPGTRLLVL.

The CDR3 nucleotides read TGTGCCAGCAGCTCGACACAATATAATTCACCCCTCCACTTT. Amino acid sequence: CASSSTQYNSPLHF. The rearrangement links TRBV5-6 to TRBJ1-6; D is unresolved. Trimming cost V 3 bases and J 4 bases, with 8 bases left between them. There are 14 residues in the CDR3. In germline, CDR1 is SGHDT, CDR2 YYEEEE.

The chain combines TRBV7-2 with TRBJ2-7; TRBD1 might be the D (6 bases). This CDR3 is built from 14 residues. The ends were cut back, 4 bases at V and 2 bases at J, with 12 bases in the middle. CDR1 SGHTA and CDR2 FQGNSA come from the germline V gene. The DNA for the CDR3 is TGTGCCAGCAGCTCAGGGACACAGGCCTACGAGCAGTACTTC. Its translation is CASSSGTQAYEQYF.

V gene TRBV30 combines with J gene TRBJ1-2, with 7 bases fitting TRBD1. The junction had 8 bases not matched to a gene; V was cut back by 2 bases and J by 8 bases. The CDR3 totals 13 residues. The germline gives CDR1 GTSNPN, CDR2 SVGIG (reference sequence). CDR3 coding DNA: TGTGCCTGGAGTATCGCAGGGGGGTTAGGCTACACCTTC. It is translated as CAWSIAGGLGYTF.

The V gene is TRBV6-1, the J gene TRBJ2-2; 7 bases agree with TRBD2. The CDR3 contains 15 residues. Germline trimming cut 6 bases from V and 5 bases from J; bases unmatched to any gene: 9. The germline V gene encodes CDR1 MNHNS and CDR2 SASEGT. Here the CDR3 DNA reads TGTGCCAGCAGCCCTCGCAGGGAGGGAACCGGGGAGCTGTTTTTT. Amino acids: CASSPRREGTGELFF.

The CDR3 coding sequence is TGTGCCAGCAGCTACCTATATGATCGAGAGACCCAGTACTTC. Its translation: CASSYLYDRETQYF. The chain has TRBV11-1 and TRBJ2-5; no clear D. CDR1 and CDR2 (germline): SGHAT, FQDESV (reference sequence). V was trimmed by 4 bases and J by 4 bases, leaving 13 bases between them. The CDR3 sequence is 14 residues long.

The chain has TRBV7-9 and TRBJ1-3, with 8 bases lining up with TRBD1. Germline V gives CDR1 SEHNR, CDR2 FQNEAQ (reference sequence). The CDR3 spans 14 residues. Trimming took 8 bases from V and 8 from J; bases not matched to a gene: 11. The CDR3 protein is CASGEGQGRDTIYF. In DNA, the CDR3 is TGTGCCAGCGGGGAAGGACAGGGACGGGACACCATATATTTT.

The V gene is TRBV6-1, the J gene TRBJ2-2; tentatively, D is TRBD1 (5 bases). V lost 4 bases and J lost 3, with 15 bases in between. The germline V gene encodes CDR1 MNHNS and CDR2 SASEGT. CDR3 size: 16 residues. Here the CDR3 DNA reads TGTGCCAGCAGTGTAGACATGACAGTTTACACCGGGGAGCTGTTTTTT. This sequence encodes CASSVDMTVYTGELFF.

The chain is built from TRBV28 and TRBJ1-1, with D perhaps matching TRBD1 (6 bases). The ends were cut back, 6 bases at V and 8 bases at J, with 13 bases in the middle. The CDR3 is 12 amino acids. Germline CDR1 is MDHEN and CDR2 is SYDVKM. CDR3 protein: CASSATGCEAFF. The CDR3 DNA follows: TGTGCCAGCAGCGCTACAGGGTGCGAAGCTTTCTTT.

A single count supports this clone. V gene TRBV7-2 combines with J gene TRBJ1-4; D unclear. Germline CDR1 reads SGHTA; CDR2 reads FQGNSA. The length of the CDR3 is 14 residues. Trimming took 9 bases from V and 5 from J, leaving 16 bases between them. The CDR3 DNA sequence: TGTGCCAGTGGTTCCCGTGGTAGCAATGAAAAACTGTTTTTT. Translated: CASGSRGSNEKLFF. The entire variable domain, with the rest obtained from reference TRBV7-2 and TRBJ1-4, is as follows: GAGVSQSPSNKVTEKGKDVELRCDPISGHTALYWYRQSLGQGLEFLIYFQGNSAPDKSGLPSDRFSAERTGGSVSTLTIQRTQQEDSAVYLCASGSRGSNEKLFFGSGTQLSVL.

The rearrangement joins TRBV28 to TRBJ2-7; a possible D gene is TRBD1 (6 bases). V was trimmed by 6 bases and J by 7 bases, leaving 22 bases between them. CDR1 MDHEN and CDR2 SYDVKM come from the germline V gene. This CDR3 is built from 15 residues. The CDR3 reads CASRRRDTFKGEQYF. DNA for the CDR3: TGTGCCAGCAGGAGACGGGACACCTTTAAAGGGGAGCAGTACTTC.

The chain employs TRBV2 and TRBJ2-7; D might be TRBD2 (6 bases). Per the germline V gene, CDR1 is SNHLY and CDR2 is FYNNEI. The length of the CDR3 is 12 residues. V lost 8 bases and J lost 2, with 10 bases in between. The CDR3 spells CASGSGAYEQYF. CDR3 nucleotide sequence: TGTGCCAGCGGGTCGGGGGCCTACGAGCAGTACTTC.

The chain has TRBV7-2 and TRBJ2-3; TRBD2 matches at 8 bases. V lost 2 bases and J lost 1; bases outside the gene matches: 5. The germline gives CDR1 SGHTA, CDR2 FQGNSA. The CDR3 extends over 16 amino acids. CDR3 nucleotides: TGTGCCAGCAGCTTAAGCACGGGGGGGGGCACAGATACGCAGTATTTT. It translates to CASSLSTGGGTDTQYF. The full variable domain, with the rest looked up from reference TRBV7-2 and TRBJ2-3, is GAGVSQSPSNKVTEKGKDVELRCDPISGHTALYWYRQSLGQGLEFLIYFQGNSAPDKSGLPSDRFSAERTGGSVSTLTIQRTQQEDSAVYLCASSLSTGGGTDTQYFGPGTRLTVL.

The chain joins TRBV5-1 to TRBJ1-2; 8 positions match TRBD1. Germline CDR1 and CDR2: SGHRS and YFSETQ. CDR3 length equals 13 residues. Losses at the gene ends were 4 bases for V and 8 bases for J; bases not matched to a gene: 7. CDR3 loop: CASSEDRVLGYTF. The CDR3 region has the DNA TGCGCCAGCAGCGAGGACAGGGTATTAGGCTACACCTTC.

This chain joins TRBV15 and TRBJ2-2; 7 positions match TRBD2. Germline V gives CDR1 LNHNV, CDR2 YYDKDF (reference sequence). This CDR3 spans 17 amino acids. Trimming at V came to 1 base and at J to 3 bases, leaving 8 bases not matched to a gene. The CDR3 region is CATSRAGVAGDTGELFF. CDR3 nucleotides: TGTGCCACCAGCAGAGCCGGTGTCGCGGGGGACACCGGGGAGCTGTTTTTT.

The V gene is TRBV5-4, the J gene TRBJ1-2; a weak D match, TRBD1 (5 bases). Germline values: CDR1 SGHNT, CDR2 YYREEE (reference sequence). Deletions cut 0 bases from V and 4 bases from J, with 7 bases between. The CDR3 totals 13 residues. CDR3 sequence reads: CASSLGGSYGYTF. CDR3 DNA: TGTGCCAGCAGCTTGGGGGGCAGCTATGGCTACACCTTC.

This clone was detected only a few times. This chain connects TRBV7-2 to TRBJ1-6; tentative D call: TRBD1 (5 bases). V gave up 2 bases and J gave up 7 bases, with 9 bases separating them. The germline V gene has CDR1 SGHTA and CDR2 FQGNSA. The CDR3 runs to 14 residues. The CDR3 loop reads CASSLTRENSPLHF. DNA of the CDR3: TGTGCCAGCAGCTTAACCAGGGAAAATTCACCCCTCCACTTT.

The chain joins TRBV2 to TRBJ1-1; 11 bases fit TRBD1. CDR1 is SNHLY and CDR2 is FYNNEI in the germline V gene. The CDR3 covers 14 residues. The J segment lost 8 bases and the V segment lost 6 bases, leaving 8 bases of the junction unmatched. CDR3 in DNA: TGTGCCAGCAGCGGGGGACAGGGGGGCCGCGAAGCTTTCTTT. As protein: CASSGGQGGREAFF.